What follows are 28 T cell receptor beta chains derived from one specimen sequenced in a study of cytomegalovirus exposure and HLA in healthy donors. Both 60 Vbeta primers and 13 Jbeta primers went into the PCR. Produced via immunoSEQ multiplex PCR; TCRdb's table is partial and in-frame only. The repertoire table contains 50,000 to 55,000 clones. Sequencing used PBMCs. The receptors shown here come from a woman in her fifties or sixties in good health and CMV-seropositive.

The V gene is TRBV19, the J gene TRBJ1-1; 8 bases are a match to TRBD1. V gave up 6 bases and J gave up 3 bases; unmatched junction bases: 6. The CDR3 runs 14 residues. Per germline, CDR1 LNHDA and CDR2 SQIVND (reference sequence). The CDR3 here is CASRLDRDDTEAFF. CDR3 sequence (DNA): TGTGCCAGTAGACTGGACAGGGACGACACTGAAGCTTTCTTT.

This rearrangement joins TRBV27 to TRBJ2-5, with TRBD2 matching 9 bases. The J segment lost 5 bases and the V segment lost 7 bases, leaving 11 bases of the junction unmatched. The CDR3 contains 15 residues. Per germline, CDR1 MNHEY and CDR2 SMNVEV (reference sequence). The CDR3 DNA reads TGTGCCAGCATGATAGCGGGACTAGCAGGGGAGACCCAGTACTTC. As protein: CASMIAGLAGETQYF.

The rearrangement joins TRBV2 to TRBJ2-7, with 9 bases matching TRBD1. This CDR3 comprises 14 residues. The V and J ends lost 0 bases and 6 bases, in that order; junction bases with no gene match: 3. The V gene's germline CDR1 is SNHLY and CDR2 FYNNEI. Here the CDR3 reads CASSEAGTGFEQYF. Here the CDR3 DNA reads TGTGCCAGCAGTGAAGCGGGGACAGGGTTCGAGCAGTACTTC. The whole variable domain, filled in from reference TRBV2 and TRBJ2-7, reads EPEVTQTPSHQVTQMGQEVILRCVPISNHLYFYWYRQILGQKVEFLVSFYNNEISEKSEIFDDQFSVERPDGSNFTLKIRSTKLEDSAMYFCASSEAGTGFEQYFGPGTRLTVT.

This chain links TRBV4-1 with TRBJ1-1; tentative D call: TRBD1 (5 bases). CDR1 and CDR2 (germline): MGHRA, YSYEKL. V lost 5 bases and J 4 bases, leaving 14 bases between the germline ends. The CDR3 is made up of 14 amino acids. This CDR3 reads CASSEARGGTEAFF. In DNA form, the CDR3 reads TGCGCCAGCAGCGAAGCTCGGGGGGGCACTGAAGCTTTCTTT.

The chain is built from TRBV6-5 and TRBJ2-7; the D is unclear. Deletions cut 6 bases from V and 1 base from J, with 10 bases between. CDR1 MNHEY and CDR2 SVGAGI come from the germline V gene. CDR3 length equals 13 residues. CDR3 sequence: CASRYPQSYEQYF. CDR3 in DNA: TGTGCCAGCAGGTACCCTCAGTCCTACGAGCAGTACTTC.

The rearrangement links TRBV27 to TRBJ2-5, with D perhaps matching TRBD2 (5 bases). CDR1 is MNHEY and CDR2 is SMNVEV in the germline V gene (reference sequence). The CDR3 runs 13 residues. Trimming took 6 bases from V and 5 from J, leaving 13 bases between them. For the CDR3, the DNA is TGTGCCAGCAGGGGCGCGGGCTTGGAGACCCAGTACTTC. It codes for CASRGAGLETQYF.

This sequence joins TRBV6-1 and TRBJ2-2; 12 bases agree with TRBD2. This CDR3 is built from 14 residues. Germline assignment: CDR1 MNHNS and CDR2 SASEGT. Losses at the gene ends were 7 bases for V and 9 bases for J; bases not matched to a gene: 6. The CDR3, as DNA: TGTGCCAGCAACCCTAGCGGGGGGGCCCGGGAGCTGTTTTTT. Encoded protein: CASNPSGGARELFF.

The gene calls are TRBV9 and TRBJ2-1; 7 nucleotides align to TRBD2. Germline V gene lookup returns CDR1 SGDLS and CDR2 YYNGEE. The CDR3 spans 15 residues. J gave up 6 bases and V 1 base, and 7 bases lay outside the gene matches. CDR3 nucleotides: TGTGCCAGCAGCGTACGGGGGGACTCCGTCAATGAGCAGTTCTTC. Protein product: CASSVRGDSVNEQFF.

The V and J genes are TRBV25-1 and TRBJ2-3; D call uncertain. Trimming removed 9 bases from V and 5 bases from J, with 6 bases in between. In germline, CDR1 is MGHDK, CDR2 SYGVNS. This CDR3 spans 10 amino acids. CDR3 sequence (DNA): TGTGCCAGTTTCCGAGATACGCAGTATTTT. Translating it yields CASFRDTQYF.

In regard to this clone: One junction end disagrees with the germline gene, perhaps due to a read error. V is TRBV18 and J is TRBJ1-6, with TRBD1 matching over 7 bases. The CDR3 spans 12 residues. Germline V lookup: CDR1 KGHSH, CDR2 LQKENI. The CDR3 reads CASSPPEGALHF. DNA for the CDR3: TGTGCCAGCTCACCACCGGAGGGGGCCCTACACTTT.

The V and J genes are TRBV5-1 and TRBJ1-1; TRBD1 aligns across 7 bases. The CDR3 has 15 amino acids. J lost 1 base, V lost 3 bases, and 6 bases had no gene match. Per germline, CDR1 SGHRS and CDR2 YFSETQ. The CDR3 region is CASSSTGPPNTEAFF. DNA of the CDR3: TGCGCCAGCAGCTCGACAGGGCCGCCGAACACTGAAGCTTTCTTT.

The chain links TRBV7-2 to TRBJ1-1; D might be TRBD1 (5 bases). The V gene lost 4 bases and the J gene lost 0 bases, with 18 bases spanning the gap. Germline V CDR1 and CDR2: SGHTA, FQGNSA. The CDR3 runs 17 residues. CDR3 region: CASSSGPWGGLNTEAFF. CDR3 sequence (DNA): TGTGCCAGCAGCTCGGGACCCTGGGGGGGGTTGAACACTGAAGCTTTCTTT.

This chain links TRBV9 with TRBJ2-1; D is ambiguous. The CDR3 covers 11 residues. Trimming shortened V by 0 bases and J by 8 bases, and 3 bases separated the two germline ends. The germline V gene encodes CDR1 SGDLS and CDR2 YYNGEE. The CDR3 protein is CASSVVDEQFF. The CDR3 region has the DNA TGTGCCAGCAGCGTAGTAGATGAGCAGTTCTTC.

The CDR3 loop reads CASDGHGTGELFF. The CDR3 DNA is TGTGCCAGCGATGGACATGGGACCGGGGAGCTGTTTTTT. This rearrangement joins TRBV2 to TRBJ2-2, with D perhaps TRBD1 (5 bases). The CDR3 has 13 residues. Germline V CDR1 and CDR2: SNHLY, FYNNEI. Trimming stripped 8 bases from V and 5 bases from J, with 12 bases between.

The chain recombines TRBV10-1 with TRBJ2-3; 8 nucleotides agree with TRBD1. The CDR3 has 14 residues. Per the germline V gene, CDR1 is WNHNN and CDR2 is SYGVQD (reference sequence). Trimming cost V 2 bases and J 9 bases; bases outside gene matches: 7. DNA for the CDR3: TGCGCCAGCAGTGAGACAGGGGGGCGAGGGACGCAGTATTTT. Protein sequence: CASSETGGRGTQYF.

The rearrangement uses TRBV5-4 and TRBJ1-3, with D possibly matching TRBD1 (5 bases). The germline V gene encodes CDR1 SGHNT and CDR2 YYREEE (reference sequence). This CDR3 comprises 17 residues. The ends were cut back, 2 bases at V and 0 bases at J, with 15 bases in the middle. The CDR3 bases are TGTGCCAGCAGCTTACAGGCTGCGGGGCCCTCTGGAAACACCATATATTTT. This codes for CASSLQAAGPSGNTIYF.

V gene TRBV7-9 combines with J gene TRBJ1-2; unclear D gene. Germline V CDR1 and CDR2: SEHNR, FQNEAQ (reference sequence). Trimming removed 1 base at V and 11 bases at J, with 8 bases between. The CDR3 has 11 amino acids. CDR3 sequence: CASSLVEFYTF. CDR3 DNA sequence: TGTGCCAGCAGCTTAGTGGAGTTTTACACCTTC.

The chain employs TRBV5-1 and TRBJ1-1; D is undetermined. Germline loops: CDR1 SGHRS, CDR2 YFSETQ. This CDR3 comprises 14 residues. Trimming removed 7 bases from V and 4 bases from J, with 17 bases in between. The CDR3 loop reads CASVPPFGSTEAFF. The CDR3 DNA reads as TGCGCCAGCGTCCCACCCTTCGGGAGCACTGAAGCTTTCTTT. Based on the CDR3 plus reference TRBV5-1 and TRBJ1-1, the full variable domain is KAGVTQTPRYLIKTRGQQVTLSCSPISGHRSVSWYQQTPGQGLQFLFEYFSETQRNKGNFPGRFSGRQFSNSRSEMNVSTLELGDSALYLCASVPPFGSTEAFFGQGTRLTVV.

The chain has TRBV5-4 and TRBJ1-3; a weak D match, TRBD1 (5 bases). The CDR3 spans 15 residues. Trimming cost V 4 bases and J 6 bases, with 17 bases left between them. The germline V gene has CDR1 SGHNT and CDR2 YYREEE (reference sequence). CDR3 coding DNA: TGTGCCAGCAGCCCCGGCGGAGGGGAAGTAAACACCATATATTTT. It translates to CASSPGGGEVNTIYF.

This chain links TRBV6-5 with TRBJ1-2; TRBD1 might be the D (6 bases). The germline CDR1 and CDR2 sequences are MNHEY and SVGAGI. The CDR3 spans 16 residues. V was trimmed by 2 bases and J by 8 bases, leaving 21 bases between them. The CDR3 sequence is CASSYQGGGVAEGYTF. CDR3 in DNA: TGTGCCAGCAGTTACCAAGGAGGGGGGGTAGCGGAGGGCTACACCTTC.

CDR3 nucleotide sequence: TGTGCCAGCAGCAGCGGGACAGGGTCTTCACCCCTCCACTTT. This sequence encodes CASSSGTGSSPLHF. This chain uses TRBV7-2 with TRBJ1-6; 9 nucleotides match TRBD1. Per the germline V gene, CDR1 is SGHTA and CDR2 is FQGNSA. This CDR3 spans 14 amino acids. V lost 5 bases to trimming and J lost 9 bases; unmatched junction nucleotides: 5.

The chain joins TRBV5-1 to TRBJ1-3; no clear D gene. The CDR3 loop spans 17 amino acids. Germline V gene data show CDR1 as SGHRS and CDR2 as YFSETQ. The V end was cut by 0 bases, the J end by 3 bases, with 16 bases between. This CDR3 reads CASSLVPGVEGGNTIYF. CDR3 nucleotide sequence: TGCGCCAGCAGCTTGGTTCCAGGTGTCGAGGGTGGAAACACCATATATTTT.

J is TRBJ1-4 and V is TRBV7-9; 9 nucleotides line up with TRBD1. In germline, CDR1 is SEHNR, CDR2 FQNEAQ (reference sequence). This CDR3 spans 15 amino acids. The V segment lost 11 bases and the J segment 5 bases; nucleotides outside the gene matches: 12. CDR3 residues: CAFPAGQGKNEKLFF. CDR3 sequence (DNA): TGTGCCTTTCCCGCCGGACAGGGGAAGAATGAAAAACTGTTTTTT.

The V call is TRBV4-3, the J call TRBJ1-2; TRBD1 matches 8 bases. This CDR3 has 16 residues. The germline V gene encodes CDR1 LGHNA and CDR2 YSLEER. J was trimmed by 5 bases and V by 4 bases; bases with no gene match: 12. The CDR3 here is CASSPQNTGTGYGYTF. The CDR3 DNA follows: TGCGCCAGCAGCCCGCAAAATACCGGGACAGGATATGGCTACACCTTC.

The chain links TRBV7-8 to TRBJ1-6; 10 bases match TRBD1. V gave up 5 bases and J gave up 0 bases; unmatched junction bases: 10. Germline V lookup: CDR1 SGHVS, CDR2 FQNEAQ. This CDR3 is 19 amino acids long. This CDR3 reads CASSQTGGPGSSYNSPLHF. CDR3 bases: TGTGCCAGCAGCCAGACAGGGGGCCCAGGGAGCTCCTATAATTCACCCCTCCACTTT.

The V call is TRBV2, the J call TRBJ2-1; possibly TRBD2 for D (5 bases). V lost 7 bases, J lost 8 bases, and 12 bases lay in between. The CDR3 totals 12 residues. Germline V CDR1 and CDR2: SNHLY, FYNNEI. CDR3 amino acids: CASKEAPDEQFF. CDR3 DNA sequence: TGTGCCAGCAAGGAGGCGCCGGATGAGCAGTTCTTC.

The chain joins TRBV5-4 to TRBJ2-1; TRBD2 aligns across 11 bases. This CDR3 region has 15 residues. The V gene's germline CDR1 is SGHNT and CDR2 YYREEE (reference sequence). The V gene end was trimmed by 3 bases and the J gene end by 3 bases; junction bases not matched to a gene: 2. The CDR3 loop reads CASSSSGGNYNEQFF. The CDR3 nucleotides are TGTGCCAGCAGCTCTAGCGGGGGGAACTACAATGAGCAGTTCTTC.

This chain uses TRBV5-4 with TRBJ2-5; 13 bases map to TRBD2. Germline-derived CDR1 and CDR2 are SGHNT and YYREEE (reference sequence). V trimming: 4 bases; J trimming: 2 bases; junction bases outside the gene matches: 17. CDR3 length equals 20 residues. The CDR3 protein is CASSQDRGGLAGVVQETQYF. The CDR3 coding sequence is TGTGCCAGCAGCCAGGACAGGGGAGGACTAGCGGGGGTAGTACAAGAGACCCAGTACTTC. The full variable domain, completed using reference TRBV5-4 and TRBJ2-5, is ETGVTQSPTHLIKTRGQQVTLRCSSQSGHNTVSWYQQALGQGPQFIFQYYREEENGRGNFPPRFSGLQFPNYSSELNVNALELDDSALYLCASSQDRGGLAGVVQETQYFGPGTRLLVL.